The 6 T cell receptor beta chains reported below all come from one sample, sequenced in a study of circulating CD8 cells and anti-PD-1 response in melanoma. Each library started from roughly 15 ng of total RNA using the QIAseq Immune Repertoire TCR panel. TCRdb itself ran the reads through MiXCR, one entry per CDR3 protein. The sample shows roughly 2,600 distinct CDR3 sequences, roughly 7.9% of them seen only once. From live CD3+CD8+TCRalphabeta+ cells, four PD-1 and/or TIGIT subsets were sorted. The starting material was CD8+ T cells from PBMCs, obtained at baseline or after one month of anti-PD-1 therapy (not recorded which). These TCRs come from a human donor with melanoma.

By share, this clonotype counts as medium-sized. The germline gene is not matched at one end of the junction; a read error may be the cause. The V call is TRBV19, the J call TRBJ2-1, with D perhaps TRBD2 (5 bases). In germline, CDR1 is LNHDA, CDR2 SQIVND (reference sequence). The CDR3 is 13 amino acids. The CDR3 DNA is TGTGCCTGTAGTCCGGGGACCTACAATGAGCAGTTCTTC. Amino acids: CACSPGTYNEQFF.

By share, this clonotype counts as medium-sized (0.01 to 0.1%). This sequence joins TRBV11-2 and TRBJ2-3; D is unclear. CDR1 and CDR2 from the germline V gene are SGHAT and FQNNGV. The V end was cut by 5 bases, the J end by 14 bases, with 14 bases between. The CDR3 is 11 amino acids. CDR3 sequence reads: CASSQDPLLYF. CDR3 nucleotides: TGTGCCAGCAGCCAGGATCCTTTGCTGTATTTT.

This clonotype is labeled as medium-sized. J is TRBJ2-1 and V is TRBV2; no firm D call. This CDR3 comprises 13 residues. V was pared by 8 bases and J by 7 bases, with 15 bases between. Germline V gives CDR1 SNHLY, CDR2 FYNNEI. CDR3 DNA sequence: TGTGCCAGCCAGTGGACGGTTACAAATGAGCAGTTCTTC. This sequence encodes CASQWTVTNEQFF. The complete variable domain, with remaining parts taken from reference TRBV2 and TRBJ2-1, reads EPEVTQTPSHQVTQMGQEVILRCVPISNHLYFYWYRQILGQKVEFLVSFYNNEISEKSEIFDDQFSVERPDGSNFTLKIRSTKLEDSAMYFCASQWTVTNEQFFGPGTRLTVL.

With regard to this clonotype: A single base separates this from a much larger clone, so it may be a read error. As DNA, the CDR3 is TGCAGCGTTGAAGGTGTCAGGGAACGACTTACCTACAATGGGCAGTTCTTC. This sequence encodes CSVEGVRERLTYNGQFF. This chain connects TRBV29-1 to TRBJ2-1, with a tentative D call TRBD1 (5 bases). The CDR3 covers 17 residues. CDR1 and CDR2 (germline): SQVTM, ANQGSEA.

This clonotype is labeled as medium-sized (0.01 to 0.1%). The chain employs TRBV4-1 and TRBJ2-3; 9 nucleotides match TRBD2. The CDR3 has 16 residues. V dropped 4 bases and J dropped 6; count of bases not matched to a gene: 11. Germline V gives CDR1 MGHRA, CDR2 YSYEKL. This chain's CDR3 is CASSPGGSGGPDTQYF. CDR3 nucleotides: TGCGCCAGCAGCCCCGGGGGCAGCGGGGGGCCCGATACGCAGTATTTT.

Judged by abundance, this clonotype is large. The chain combines TRBV25-1 with TRBJ2-1; D is possibly TRBD1 or TRBD2 (5 bases each). This CDR3 is built from 15 residues. The V end was cut by 6 bases, the J end by 5 bases, with 17 bases between. Per germline, CDR1 MGHDK and CDR2 SYGVNS. The CDR3, as DNA: TGTGCCAGCAGGTTAGGGCCCCGGGGCCACAATGAGCAGTTCTTC. It yields the protein CASRLGPRGHNEQFF.